This T cell receptor (beta chain) was identified during a study of OX40 agonist ivuxolimab in advanced cancers. Study summary: The group had a mean age of about 60 years, ranged from roughly 23 to 90, and was 80% to 90% male. Prior anti-PD-1, anti-PD-L1 or anti-CTLA-4 therapy was allowed; less than 45% had some. Study outcomes and limitations: Some of the lowest clonal expansion was seen in partial responders at 0.1-3.0 mg/kg. Circulating CD4+ and CD8+ T cells showed clonal expansion by week 6 at 0.1 to 3.0 mg/kg.

This clone was detected only once. As yet, its antigen is unknown. The assay was immunoSEQ multiplex PCR, and TCRdb's table has in-frame clones only and misses some. The table shows some 64,000 clones, with about nine tenths occurring only once. Trimming took 5 bases from V and 0 from J, leaving 11 bases between them. Germline loops: CDR1 LNHDA, CDR2 SQIVND (reference sequence). The CDR3 length is 15 residues. V gene TRBV19 combines with J gene TRBJ1-5, with D perhaps TRBD1 (6 bases). Sequencing was performed on CD4+ or CD8+ T cells sorted from blood, taken in a trial of the OX40 agonist ivuxolimab. This TCR was recovered from an adult with an advanced solid tumor such as melanoma, head and neck, liver or kidney cancer. Here the CDR3 DNA reads TGTGCCAGTAGTTGGACAGCATATAGCAATCAGCCCCAGCATTTT. It yields the protein CASSWTAYSNQPQHF.